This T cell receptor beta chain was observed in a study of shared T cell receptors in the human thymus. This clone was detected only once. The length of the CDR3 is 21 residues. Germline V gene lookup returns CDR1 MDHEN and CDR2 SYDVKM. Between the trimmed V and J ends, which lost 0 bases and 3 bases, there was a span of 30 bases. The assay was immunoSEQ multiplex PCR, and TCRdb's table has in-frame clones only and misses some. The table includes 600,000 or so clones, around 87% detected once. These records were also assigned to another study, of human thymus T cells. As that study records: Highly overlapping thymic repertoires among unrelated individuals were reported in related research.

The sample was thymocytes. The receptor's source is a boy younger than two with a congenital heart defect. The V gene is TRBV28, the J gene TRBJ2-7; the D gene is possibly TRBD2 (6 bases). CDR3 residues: CASSLCNGAGAGPPLGYEQYF. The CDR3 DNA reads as TGTGCCAGCAGTTTATGCAACGGCGCCGGGGCGGGGCCCCCATTAGGCTACGAGCAGTACTTC.